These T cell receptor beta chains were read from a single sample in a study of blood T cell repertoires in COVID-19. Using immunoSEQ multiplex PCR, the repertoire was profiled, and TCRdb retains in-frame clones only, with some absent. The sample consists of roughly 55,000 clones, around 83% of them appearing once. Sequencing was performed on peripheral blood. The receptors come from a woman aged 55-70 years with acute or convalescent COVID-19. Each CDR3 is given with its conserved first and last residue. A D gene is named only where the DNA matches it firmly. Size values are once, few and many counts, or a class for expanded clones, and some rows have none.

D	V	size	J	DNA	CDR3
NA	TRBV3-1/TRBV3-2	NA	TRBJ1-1	TGTGCCAGCAGCCGATTTAGGACGGGGTTGGCTTTCTTT	CASSRFRTGLAFF
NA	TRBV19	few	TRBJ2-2	TGTGCCACAGGGGGGACTTGGACCGGGGAGCTGTTTTTT	CATGGTWTGELFF
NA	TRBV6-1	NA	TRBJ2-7	TGTGCCAGCAGTGAATCCCTAGCCGCCTACGAGCAGTACTTC	CASSESLAAYEQYF
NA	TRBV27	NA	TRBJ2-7	TGTGCCAGCAGGCGAATATCGGGACACACCTACGAGCAGTACTTC	CASRRISGHTYEQYF
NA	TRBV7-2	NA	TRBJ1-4	TGTGCCAGCAGCAGCGCCCGGAGGGGTGAAAAACTGTTTTTT	CASSSARRGEKLFF
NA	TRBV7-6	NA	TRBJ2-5	TGTGCCAGCAGCTTAGAATTGTCGGGGACCCAGTACTTC	CASSLELSGTQYF
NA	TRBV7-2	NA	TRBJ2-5	TGTGCCAGCACCATAGGCGGGCAGCAAGAGACCCAGTACTTC	CASTIGGQQETQYF
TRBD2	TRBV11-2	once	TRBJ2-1	TGTGCCAGCAGCGCTAGCGGATTGATCCATGAGCAGTTCTTC	CASSASGLIHEQFF
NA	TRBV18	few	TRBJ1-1	TGTGCCAGCTCACAATCATACACAGGAGTTTCGAACACTGAAGCTTTCTTT	CASSQSYTGVSNTEAFF
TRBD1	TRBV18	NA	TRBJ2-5	TGTGCCAGCTCACAGGGGACAGGGAGAGAGACCCAGTACTTC	CASSQGTGRETQYF
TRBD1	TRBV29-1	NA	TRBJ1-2	TGCAGCGCAGGACAGGTCCTTTTGGATGGCTACACCTTC	CSAGQVLLDGYTF
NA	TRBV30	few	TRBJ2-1	TGTGCCTGGAGACTAATGCGGAGCTCCTACAATGAGCAGTTCTTC	CAWRLMRSSYNEQFF
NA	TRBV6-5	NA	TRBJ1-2	TGTGCCAGCAGCCCCGGACAGAACCACTATGGCTACACCTTC	CASSPGQNHYGYTF
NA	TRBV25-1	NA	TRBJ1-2	TGTGCCAGCAGTGGAACAGGGCCCTATGGCTACACCTTC	CASSGTGPYGYTF
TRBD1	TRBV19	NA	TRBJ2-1	TGTGCCAGTAGTATGGGCAGGGGGCAAGGTTACGCTGAGCAGTTCTTC	CASSMGRGQGYAEQFF
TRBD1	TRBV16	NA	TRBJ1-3	TGTGCCAGCACCCTGGACAGGGGTGGAAACACCATATATTTT	CASTLDRGGNTIYF
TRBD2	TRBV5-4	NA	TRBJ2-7	TGTGCCAGCAGCTTGGCCCCTAGCGGGGGGGCTTCCTACGAGCAGTACTTC	CASSLAPSGGASYEQYF
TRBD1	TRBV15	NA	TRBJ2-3	TGTGCCACCAGCAGGGACAGGGGTACGCAGTATTTT	CATSRDRGTQYF
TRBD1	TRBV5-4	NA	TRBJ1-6	TGTGCCAGCAGCCAGTGGGACAGGGATAATTCACCCCTCCACTTT	CASSQWDRDNSPLHF
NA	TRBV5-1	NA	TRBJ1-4	TGCGCCAGCAGCTTGAATCGGGGTGAAAAACTGTTTTTT	CASSLNRGEKLFF